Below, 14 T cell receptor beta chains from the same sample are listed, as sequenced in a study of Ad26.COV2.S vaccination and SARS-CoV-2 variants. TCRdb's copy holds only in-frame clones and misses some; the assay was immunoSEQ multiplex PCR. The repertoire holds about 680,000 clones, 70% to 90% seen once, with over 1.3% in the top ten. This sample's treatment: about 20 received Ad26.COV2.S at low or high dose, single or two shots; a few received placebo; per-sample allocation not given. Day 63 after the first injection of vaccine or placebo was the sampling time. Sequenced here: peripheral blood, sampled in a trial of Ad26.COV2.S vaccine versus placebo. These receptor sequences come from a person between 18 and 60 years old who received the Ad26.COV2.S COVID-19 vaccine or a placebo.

The chain's CDR3 is CASSDGTRDIQYF. The CDR3 bases are TGTGCCAGCTCAGACGGCACGAGGGACATTCAGTACTTC. The gene calls are TRBV18 and TRBJ2-4, with D possibly matching TRBD2 (5 bases). CDR3 size: 13 residues. Trimming removed 5 bases from V and 8 bases from J, with 13 bases in between. The germline CDR1 and CDR2 sequences are KGHSH and LQKENI.

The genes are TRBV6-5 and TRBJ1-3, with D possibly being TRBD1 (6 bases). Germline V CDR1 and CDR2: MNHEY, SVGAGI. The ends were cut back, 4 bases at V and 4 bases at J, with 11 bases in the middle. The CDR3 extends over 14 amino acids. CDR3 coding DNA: TGTGCCAGCAGTTCGGACAGAGCCGGAAACACCATATATTTT. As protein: CASSSDRAGNTIYF.

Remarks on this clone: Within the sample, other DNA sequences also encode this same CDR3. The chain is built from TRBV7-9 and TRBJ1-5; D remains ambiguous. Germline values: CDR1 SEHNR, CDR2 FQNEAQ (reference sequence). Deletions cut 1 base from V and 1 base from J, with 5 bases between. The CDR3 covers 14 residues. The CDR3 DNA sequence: TGTGCCAGCAGCTTAGAGGGCAGCAATCAGCCCCAGCATTTT. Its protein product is CASSLEGSNQPQHF. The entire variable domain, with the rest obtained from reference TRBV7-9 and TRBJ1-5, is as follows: DTGVSQNPRHKITKRGQNVTFRCDPISEHNRLYWYRQTLGQGPEFLTYFQNEAQLEKSRLLSDRFSAERPKGSFSTLEIQRTEQGDSAMYLCASSLEGSNQPQHFGDGTRLSIL.

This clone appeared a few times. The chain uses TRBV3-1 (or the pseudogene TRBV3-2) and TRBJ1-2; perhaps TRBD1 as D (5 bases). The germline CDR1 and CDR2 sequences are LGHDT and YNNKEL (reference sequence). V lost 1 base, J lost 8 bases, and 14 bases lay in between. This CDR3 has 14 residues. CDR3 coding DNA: TGTGCCAGCAGCCAAGGGTCAGGGCGGGCCGGCTACACCTTC. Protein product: CASSQGSGRAGYTF.

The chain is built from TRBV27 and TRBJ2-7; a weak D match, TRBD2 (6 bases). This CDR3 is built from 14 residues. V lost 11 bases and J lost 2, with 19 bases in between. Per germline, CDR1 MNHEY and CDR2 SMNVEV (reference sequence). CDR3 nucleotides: TGTGCCTGCGGGGTCGGACCACCCCCCTACGAGCAGTACTTC. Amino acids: CACGVGPPPYEQYF.

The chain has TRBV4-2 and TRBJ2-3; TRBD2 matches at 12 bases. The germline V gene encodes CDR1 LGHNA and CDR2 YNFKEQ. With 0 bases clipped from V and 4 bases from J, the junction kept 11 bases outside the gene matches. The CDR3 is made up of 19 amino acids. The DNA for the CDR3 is TGTGCCAGCAGCCAAGAGGCTAGCGGGAGGGCCGCGATCGCAGATACGCAGTATTTT. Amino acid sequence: CASSQEASGRAAIADTQYF.

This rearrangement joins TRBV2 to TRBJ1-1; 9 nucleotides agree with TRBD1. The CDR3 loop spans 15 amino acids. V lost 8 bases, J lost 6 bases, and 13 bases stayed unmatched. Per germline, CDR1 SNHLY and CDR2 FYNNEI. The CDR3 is CASGRQGGISAEAFF. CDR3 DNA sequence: TGTGCCAGCGGACGACAGGGGGGTATAAGCGCTGAAGCTTTCTTT. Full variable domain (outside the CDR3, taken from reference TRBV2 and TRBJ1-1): EPEVTQTPSHQVTQMGQEVILRCVPISNHLYFYWYRQILGQKVEFLVSFYNNEISEKSEIFDDQFSVERPDGSNFTLKIRSTKLEDSAMYFCASGRQGGISAEAFFGQGTRLTVV.

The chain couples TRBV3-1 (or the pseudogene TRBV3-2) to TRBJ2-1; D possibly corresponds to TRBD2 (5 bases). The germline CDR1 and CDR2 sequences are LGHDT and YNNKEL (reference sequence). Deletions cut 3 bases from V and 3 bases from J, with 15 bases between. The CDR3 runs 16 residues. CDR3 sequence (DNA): TGTGCCAGCAGCCACGCTGGTAGCGTCCTCTACAATGAGCAGTTCTTC. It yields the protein CASSHAGSVLYNEQFF.

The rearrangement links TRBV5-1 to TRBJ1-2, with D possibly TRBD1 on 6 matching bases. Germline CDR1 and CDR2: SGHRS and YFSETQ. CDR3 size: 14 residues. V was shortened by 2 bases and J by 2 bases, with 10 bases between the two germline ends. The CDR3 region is CASSFFDRNYGYTF. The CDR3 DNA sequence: TGCGCCAGCAGCTTCTTTGACAGGAACTATGGCTACACCTTC.

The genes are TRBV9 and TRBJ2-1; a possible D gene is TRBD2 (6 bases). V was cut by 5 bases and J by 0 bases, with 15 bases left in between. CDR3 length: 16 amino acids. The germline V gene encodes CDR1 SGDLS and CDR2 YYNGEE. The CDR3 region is CASSVAGHSSYNEQFF. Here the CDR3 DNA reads TGTGCCAGCAGTGTGGCGGGGCATAGCTCCTACAATGAGCAGTTCTTC.

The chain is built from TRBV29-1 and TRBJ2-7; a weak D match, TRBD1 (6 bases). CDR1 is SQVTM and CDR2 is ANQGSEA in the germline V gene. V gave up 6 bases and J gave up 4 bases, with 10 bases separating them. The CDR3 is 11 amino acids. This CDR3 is CSVEQGYEQYF. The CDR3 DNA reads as TGCAGCGTCGAACAGGGTTACGAGCAGTACTTC.

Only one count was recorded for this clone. The CDR3, as DNA: TGTGCCAGCAGTCGCGTCGGGGAGCTGTTTTTT. Translated, it gives CASSRVGELFF. The chain links TRBV25-1 to TRBJ2-2; no firm D call. The CDR3 is 11 amino acids. V was clipped by 5 bases and J by 7 bases, with 5 bases between them. Germline V gives CDR1 MGHDK, CDR2 SYGVNS.

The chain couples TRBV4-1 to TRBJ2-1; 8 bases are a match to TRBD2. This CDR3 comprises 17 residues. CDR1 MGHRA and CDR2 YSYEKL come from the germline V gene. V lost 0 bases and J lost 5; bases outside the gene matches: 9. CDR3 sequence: CASSQEPAGGQNNEQFF. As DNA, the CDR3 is TGCGCCAGCAGCCAAGAACCCGCGGGGGGCCAGAACAATGAGCAGTTCTTC.

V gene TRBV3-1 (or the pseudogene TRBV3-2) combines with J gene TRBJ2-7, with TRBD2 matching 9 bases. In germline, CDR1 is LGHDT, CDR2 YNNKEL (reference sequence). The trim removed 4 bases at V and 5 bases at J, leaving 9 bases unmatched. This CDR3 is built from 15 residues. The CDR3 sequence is CASSPYVAGENEQYF. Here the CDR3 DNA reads TGTGCCAGCAGCCCCTATGTAGCGGGAGAAAACGAGCAGTACTTC.